A single sample gave rise to the 22 T cell receptor beta chains below, sequenced in a study of STAT3 mutations in large granular lymphocyte leukemia. Findings and caveats of the study: At least one immunodominant TCR beta clonotype appeared in every T-cell large granular lymphocyte leukemia patient.

Their antigens are not known. Libraries were prepared by immunoSEQ multiplex PCR; TCRdb keeps only in-frame clonotypes and omits some of them. The sample lists 2,000 to 2,500 clones; roughly 22% were seen once. The material sequenced was peripheral blood mononuclear cells. Receptors originate from a man in his sixties with T-cell large granular lymphocyte leukemia. Some clones in this sample may be carry-over from other donors' samples.

This chain uses TRBV5-6 with TRBJ2-7; D remains ambiguous. In germline, CDR1 is SGHDT, CDR2 YYEEEE. The V and J ends lost 1 base and 2 bases respectively, with 4 bases between them. The CDR3 has 12 residues. This CDR3 is CASSLLTYEQYF. In DNA form, the CDR3 reads TGTGCCAGCAGCTTGCTAACCTACGAGCAGTACTTC.

The chain links TRBV23-1 to TRBJ2-7; D is uncertain. TRBV23-1 is recorded as an ORF, its role being uncertain. This CDR3 has 13 amino acids. V lost 11 bases and J 0 bases, leaving 14 bases between the germline ends. CDR3 DNA: TGCGCCGTTCAGACGACAACCTCCTACGAGCAGTACGTC. This translates into CAVQTTTSYEQYV.

The rearrangement uses TRBV4-1 and TRBJ2-1, with TRBD1 identical over 7 bases. CDR3 length: 15 amino acids. CDR1 MGHRA and CDR2 YSYEKL come from the germline V gene. Trimming took 4 bases from V and 3 from J; bases not matched to a gene: 6. CDR3 amino acids: CASSPAGTVYNEQFF. CDR3 bases: TGCGCCAGCAGCCCAGCCGGGACAGTCTACAATGAGCAGTTCTTC.

A few counts support this clone. The chain is built from TRBV18 and TRBJ2-7, with 7 bases fitting TRBD1. This CDR3 comprises 12 residues. The germline gives CDR1 KGHSH, CDR2 LQKENI. Trimming took 5 bases from V and 3 from J; bases not matched to a gene: 1. The CDR3 DNA follows: TGTGCCAGCTCAGGGGACAGCTACGAGCAGTACTTC. Residues: CASSGDSYEQYF.

This chain connects TRBV29-1 to TRBJ2-3; 8 bases agree with TRBD2. CDR3 length: 15 residues. CDR1 and CDR2 from the germline V gene are SQVTM and ANQGSEA. V lost 3 bases to trimming and J lost 6 bases; unmatched junction nucleotides: 11. CDR3 region: CSVESLGLVSDTQYF. The CDR3 coding sequence is TGCAGCGTTGAGTCTTTGGGACTAGTGTCGGATACGCAGTATTTT.

This clone was counted only a few times. The V and J genes are TRBV4-1 and TRBJ1-6; D gene ambiguous. Germline V gene sequence: CDR1 MGHRA, CDR2 YSYEKL. The CDR3 has 15 amino acids. V was shortened by 1 base and J by 7 bases, with 11 bases between the two germline ends. The CDR3 bases are TGCGCCAGCAGCCAAGGGATCCCAGGCAATTCACCCCTCCACTTT. Protein: CASSQGIPGNSPLHF.

This chain links TRBV13 with TRBJ2-7; no firm D call. Trimming removed 5 bases at V and 7 bases at J, with 12 bases between. This CDR3 has 12 amino acids. Germline V CDR1 and CDR2: PRHDT, FYEKMQ (reference sequence). The CDR3 DNA reads TGTGCCAGCAGCATCTCCAGACGGGAGCAGTACTTC. Translating gives CASSISRREQYF.

This chain connects TRBV18 to TRBJ1-5; D gene ambiguous. The germline V gene has CDR1 KGHSH and CDR2 LQKENI. This CDR3 has 13 residues. Trimming took 5 bases from V and 5 from J, leaving 10 bases between them. The CDR3 DNA sequence: TGTGCCAGCTCAGAGATGAAGCATCAGCCCCAGCATTTT. It encodes CASSEMKHQPQHF.

This clone has only a few counts. CDR3 sequence reads: CASQDGYGYTF. CDR3 DNA sequence: TGTGCCAGCCAGGACGGCTATGGCTACACCTTC. This chain links TRBV7-9 with TRBJ1-2; no reliable D call. Germline V gene lookup returns CDR1 SEHNR and CDR2 FQNEAQ (reference sequence). The CDR3 consists of 11 residues. V was trimmed by 8 bases and J by 4 bases, leaving 8 bases between them.

This clone was picked up a small number of times. This chain links TRBV18 with TRBJ1-2; D uncertain. Germline V CDR1 and CDR2: KGHSH, LQKENI. This CDR3 is built from 11 residues. With 2 bases removed from V and 3 bases from J, the gap between germline ends came to 1 base. For the CDR3, the DNA is TGTGCCAGCTCACCAGACTATGGCTACACCTTC. It encodes CASSPDYGYTF.

This chain connects TRBV5-6 to TRBJ2-7; no clear D gene. CDR1 and CDR2 from the germline V gene are SGHDT and YYEEEE. Trimming left V 3 bases short and J 1 base short, with 2 bases between. The CDR3 spans 11 residues. The DNA for the CDR3 is TGTGCCAGCAGCTCGTCCTACGAGCAGTACTTC. This gives the protein CASSSSYEQYF. The full variable domain, completed using reference TRBV5-6 and TRBJ2-7, is DAGVTQSPTHLIKTRGQQVTLRCSPKSGHDTVSWYQQALGQGPQFIFQYYEEEERQRGNFPDRFSGHQFPNYSSELNVNALLLGDSALYLCASSSSYEQYFGPGTRLTVT.

The chain carries TRBV29-1 and TRBJ1-2, with D perhaps matching TRBD1 (5 bases). Germline V CDR1 and CDR2: SQVTM, ANQGSEA. V was cut by 4 bases and J by 0 bases, with 15 bases left in between. The CDR3 extends over 15 amino acids. The CDR3 is CSVGQGGSANYGYTF. In nucleotides, the CDR3 is TGCAGCGTTGGGCAGGGAGGCTCAGCTAACTATGGCTACACCTTC.

The rearrangement links TRBV5-4 to TRBJ2-3; no reliable D call. The CDR3 sequence is 17 residues long. Germline CDR1 is SGHNT and CDR2 is YYREEE (reference sequence). Trimming stripped 0 bases from V and 1 base from J, with 15 bases between. In DNA form, the CDR3 reads TGTGCCAGCAGCTTGGACTTAAAGGTAAAGGGCACAGATACGCAGTATTTT. Residues: CASSLDLKVKGTDTQYF.

The chain is built from TRBV27 and TRBJ1-5, with TRBD1 as a possible D gene (6 bases). Germline CDR1 reads MNHEY; CDR2 reads SMNVEV (reference sequence). V was clipped by 5 bases and J by 9 bases, with 17 bases between them. This CDR3 is 14 amino acids long. The CDR3 is CASSPDSLGRPQHF. CDR3 nucleotide sequence: TGTGCCAGCAGTCCGGACAGCTTGGGAAGGCCCCAGCATTTT.

A few counts support this clone. The chain recombines TRBV19 with TRBJ2-7; D call uncertain. Trimming cost V 7 bases and J 2 bases, with 12 bases left between them. Germline assignment: CDR1 LNHDA and CDR2 SQIVND (reference sequence). The CDR3 is 13 amino acids. CDR3 loop: CASKDDGPYEQYF. The CDR3 nucleotides are TGTGCCAGTAAAGACGACGGACCCTACGAGCAGTACTTC.

This clone has only a few counts. This rearrangement joins TRBV4-2 to TRBJ2-1, with D maybe TRBD1 (5 bases). CDR3 length: 15 amino acids. The V gene's germline CDR1 is LGHNA and CDR2 YNFKEQ. V was cut by 0 bases and J by 7 bases, with 13 bases left in between. CDR3 region: CASSQDPLQGNEQFF. In DNA, the CDR3 is TGTGCCAGCAGCCAAGATCCACTGCAGGGAAATGAGCAGTTCTTC.

The genes are TRBV5-1 and TRBJ2-5, with no clear D. Per germline, CDR1 SGHRS and CDR2 YFSETQ. The CDR3 spans 12 residues. Trimming took off 3 bases at V and 12 bases at J, with 15 bases between the two ends. The CDR3 DNA reads TGCGCCAGCAGCTCAGGACGCGACCAGGAGTACTTC. Its protein product is CASSSGRDQEYF.

The chain recombines TRBV5-1 with TRBJ1-1, with D perhaps matching TRBD1 (6 bases). The CDR3 runs to 15 residues. Germline V lookup: CDR1 SGHRS, CDR2 YFSETQ. V was shortened by 0 bases and J by 0 bases, with 9 bases between the two germline ends. The CDR3 loop is CASSLEGELNTEAFF. The CDR3 DNA reads TGCGCCAGCAGCTTGGAGGGGGAGCTGAACACTGAAGCTTTCTTT.

This chain connects TRBV5-1 to TRBJ2-1; 15 positions agree with TRBD2. V dropped 4 bases and J dropped 0; count of bases not matched to a gene: 8. The CDR3 runs 19 residues. The V gene's germline CDR1 is SGHRS and CDR2 YFSETQ. CDR3 in DNA: TGCGCCAGCAGCCCGGTTGGGACTAGCGGGGGGCCCTCCTACAATGAGCAGTTCTTC. Translation gives CASSPVGTSGGPSYNEQFF.

J is TRBJ2-5 and V is TRBV4-1; D not resolved. The ends were cut back, 3 bases at V and 5 bases at J, with 10 bases in the middle. CDR3 size: 13 residues. Germline assignment: CDR1 MGHRA and CDR2 YSYEKL. Here the CDR3 DNA reads TGCGCCAGCAGCCAGGCCACCGCGGAGACCCAGTACTTC. As protein: CASSQATAETQYF.

This clone was counted a few times. The rearrangement uses TRBV7-3 and TRBJ2-3; TRBD2 matches 8 bases. The length of the CDR3 is 15 residues. V lost 2 bases to trimming and J lost 5 bases; unmatched junction nucleotides: 6. The V gene's germline CDR1 is SGHTA and CDR2 FQGTGA. The CDR3 region has the DNA TGTGCCAGCAGCTTAGCGGGGGGCGCGGGAGATACGCAGTATTTT. It yields the protein CASSLAGGAGDTQYF.

This clone was counted a few times. The chain recombines TRBV30 with TRBJ1-2; D unresolved. Germline V CDR1 and CDR2: GTSNPN, SVGIG (reference sequence). Between the trimmed V and J ends, which lost 2 bases and 4 bases, there was a span of 11 bases. This CDR3 is built from 13 residues. CDR3 DNA sequence: TGTGCCTGGAGTCGGGAAACTTCCTATGGCTACACCTTC. Protein product: CAWSRETSYGYTF.